The 27 T cell receptor beta chains below all came from one sample that was sequenced in a study of somatic mutations in cytotoxic T cells in rheumatoid arthritis. Profiling relied on immunoSEQ multiplex PCR, and the TCRdb table lists in-frame clones only, not all of them. The table lists some 26,000 clones, about 81% of them singletons. The sequencing sample was made of CD8+ T cells sorted from blood. The receptors were gathered from a man aged 50-59 years in good health.

The V and J genes are TRBV10-2 and TRBJ1-1; D unclear. CDR3 length equals 14 residues. The germline gives CDR1 WSHSY, CDR2 SAAADI. V gave up 3 bases and J gave up 0 bases, with 8 bases separating them. The CDR3: CASSDGRMNTEAFF. The CDR3 DNA reads TGCGCCAGCAGTGACGGACGGATGAACACTGAAGCTTTCTTT.

The sample holds a few counts of this clone. The chain is built from TRBV25-1 and TRBJ1-5, with D tentatively TRBD1 (5 bases). The germline V and J ends were trimmed by 8 bases and 3 bases, with 14 bases remaining between them. Germline loops: CDR1 MGHDK, CDR2 SYGVNS. The CDR3 covers 14 residues. CDR3 coding DNA: TGTGCCAGCGGGGGTTTAGCGCACAATCAGCCCCAGCATTTT. The encoded protein is CASGGLAHNQPQHF.

The chain combines TRBV4-1 with TRBJ2-3, with 8 positions matching TRBD1. V trimming: 7 bases; J trimming: 1 base; junction bases outside the gene matches: 4. The length of the CDR3 is 14 residues. Germline CDR1 MGHRA, CDR2 YSYEKL. CDR3: CASKDRAGTDTQYF. In DNA, the CDR3 is TGCGCCAGCAAGGACAGGGCGGGCACAGATACGCAGTATTTT.

The chain combines TRBV9 with TRBJ2-7; TRBD2 matches 7 bases. Per the germline V gene, CDR1 is SGDLS and CDR2 is YYNGEE. This CDR3 is built from 15 residues. Unmatched junction bases numbered 5, after V lost 0 bases and J lost 2 bases. In nucleotides, the CDR3 is TGTGCCAGCAGCGTAGCCGGGACTACGACCTACGAGCAGTACTTC. Its translation is CASSVAGTTTYEQYF.

V and J are TRBV29-1 and TRBJ2-3; the D call may be TRBD1 or TRBD2 (7 bases each). Trimming removed 2 bases from V and 2 bases from J, with 14 bases in between. The germline CDR1 and CDR2 sequences are SQVTM and ANQGSEA. This CDR3 contains 15 residues. The CDR3 loop is CSVESRGGLTDTQYF. In nucleotides, the CDR3 is TGCAGCGTTGAATCCAGGGGGGGTCTCACAGATACGCAGTATTTT.

The chain couples TRBV28 to TRBJ2-5; 7 nucleotides match TRBD2. The CDR3 contains 14 residues. V lost 3 bases and J lost 5; bases outside the gene matches: 6. Per germline, CDR1 MDHEN and CDR2 SYDVKM. CDR3 in amino acids: CASSFPAGFETQYF. The DNA of the CDR3 is TGTGCCAGCAGTTTCCCAGCGGGATTTGAGACCCAGTACTTC.

The genes are TRBV6-5 and TRBJ2-2, with D perhaps given as TRBD1 or TRBD2 (5 bases each). Trimming pared 0 bases from V and 9 bases from J, leaving 8 bases between. This CDR3 spans 13 amino acids. Germline V gene sequence: CDR1 MNHEY, CDR2 SVGAGI. The CDR3 DNA sequence: TGTGCCAGCAGTTACTCGAGGGGATGGGAGCTGTTTTTT. It translates to CASSYSRGWELFF.

This sequence joins TRBV7-8 and TRBJ2-1; 16 nucleotides align to TRBD2. Germline CDR1 is SGHVS and CDR2 is FQNEAQ. The CDR3 sequence is 18 residues long. With 4 bases clipped from V and 4 bases from J, the junction kept 7 bases outside the gene matches. The CDR3 DNA reads as TGTGCCAGCAGCTGGGGACTAGCGGGAGGGCCGGAATACAATGAGCAGTTCTTC. Protein: CASSWGLAGGPEYNEQFF.

This sequence joins TRBV4-1 and TRBJ1-2; the D is unclear. Trimming stripped 1 base from V and 8 bases from J, with 14 bases between. Germline V gene sequence: CDR1 MGHRA, CDR2 YSYEKL. This CDR3 region has 14 residues. The CDR3 region is CASSQAAKSPGYTF. The CDR3 region has the DNA TGCGCCAGCAGCCAAGCCGCCAAGTCTCCCGGCTACACCTTC.

This clone was observed a handful of times. CDR3 sequence reads: CASSLGGSGAGELFF. Written as DNA, the CDR3 is TGTGCCAGCAGCTTAGGCGGGAGTGGTGCCGGGGAGCTGTTTTTT. The chain couples TRBV7-6 to TRBJ2-2, with 7 bases matching TRBD2. With V trimmed by 1 base and J by 6 bases, 5 bases remained unmatched. The germline V gene has CDR1 SGHVS and CDR2 FNYEAQ. This CDR3 comprises 15 residues.

The chain uses TRBV27 and TRBJ2-1; 7 positions match TRBD1. The length of the CDR3 is 13 residues. Germline values: CDR1 MNHEY, CDR2 SMNVEV (reference sequence). The V gene end was trimmed by 6 bases and the J gene end by 3 bases; junction bases not matched to a gene: 2. DNA of the CDR3: TGTGCCAGCAGAAGGACAGGCTACAATGAGCAGTTCTTC. Residues: CASRRTGYNEQFF.

The chain employs TRBV7-2 and TRBJ1-2, with a possible D match to TRBD1 (6 bases). V gave up 5 bases and J gave up 7 bases, with 20 bases separating them. The CDR3 sequence is 15 residues long. Germline V gives CDR1 SGHTA, CDR2 FQGNSA. CDR3 nucleotides: TGTGCCAGCAGCCGCCTAGATGCCGGGACAACTGGCTACACCTTC. It translates to CASSRLDAGTTGYTF.

This chain connects TRBV11-2 to TRBJ2-3; TRBD2 matches at 7 bases. The V segment lost 3 bases and the J segment 2 bases; nucleotides outside the gene matches: 8. CDR3 length equals 16 residues. CDR1 SGHAT and CDR2 FQNNGV come from the germline V gene. The CDR3 reads CASSFWGGDDTDTQYF. In nucleotides, the CDR3 is TGTGCCAGCAGCTTTTGGGGGGGAGATGACACAGATACGCAGTATTTT.

The chain employs TRBV7-2 and TRBJ2-7; 12 positions match TRBD1. The CDR3 sequence is 15 residues long. The germline CDR1 and CDR2 sequences are SGHTA and FQGNSA. V lost 5 bases to trimming and J lost 7 bases; unmatched junction nucleotides: 9. The DNA of the CDR3 is TGTGCCAGCAGCATCATGGGACAGGGGGCGGGAGAGCAGTACTTC. Protein: CASSIMGQGAGEQYF.

V is TRBV5-5 and J is TRBJ1-2; possibly TRBD1 for D (6 bases). Per germline, CDR1 SGHKS and CDR2 YYEKEE (reference sequence). Trimming pared 0 bases from V and 2 bases from J, leaving 8 bases between. The CDR3 totals 14 residues. This CDR3 reads CASSLEQGNYGYTF. DNA for the CDR3: TGTGCCAGCAGCTTGGAGCAGGGGAACTATGGCTACACCTTC.

This clone was recorded once. The genes are TRBV28 and TRBJ2-4, with no clear D. Germline CDR1 and CDR2: MDHEN and SYDVKM. The germline V and J ends were trimmed by 7 bases and 0 bases, with 16 bases remaining between them. The CDR3 runs to 16 residues. The CDR3 spells CASMKVATLAKNIQYF. DNA for the CDR3: TGTGCCAGCATGAAAGTGGCGACTTTAGCCAAAAACATTCAGTACTTC.

The gene calls are TRBV9 and TRBJ2-1; 12 positions match TRBD2. The CDR3 consists of 17 residues. V lost 0 bases, J lost 5 bases, and 6 bases stayed unmatched. Germline lookup yields CDR1 SGDLS and CDR2 YYNGEE. The CDR3 is CASSVARLAGVHNEQFF. The CDR3 nucleotides are TGTGCCAGCAGCGTAGCGAGACTAGCGGGAGTTCACAATGAGCAGTTCTTC.

V is TRBV13 and J is TRBJ2-1; D is uncertain. Germline CDR1 reads PRHDT; CDR2 reads FYEKMQ (reference sequence). Trimming left V 5 bases short and J 6 bases short, with 8 bases between. This CDR3 comprises 12 residues. DNA of the CDR3: TGTGCCAGCAGCCTCGGACCCAATGAGCAGTTCTTC. Its protein is CASSLGPNEQFF.

The table lists this clone with a few counts. This chain uses TRBV6-1 with TRBJ2-7, with 14 bases that match TRBD2. Losses at the gene ends were 2 bases for V and 6 bases for J; bases not matched to a gene: 6. CDR1 and CDR2 from the germline V gene are MNHNS and SASEGT. This CDR3 comprises 16 residues. For the CDR3, the DNA is TGTGCCAGCAGTGAACCGGGACTAGCGGGAGCACCCGAGCAGTACTTC. It is translated as CASSEPGLAGAPEQYF.

The chain couples TRBV12-5 to TRBJ1-3; maybe TRBD1 (5 bases). CDR3 length: 15 amino acids. Trimming shortened V by 3 bases and J by 2 bases, and 11 bases separated the two germline ends. CDR1 is LGHNT, CDR2 FRNRAP, per germline. The CDR3 DNA is TGTGCTAGTGGTTTCTCAGGGTACGCTGGAAACACCATATATTTT. This sequence encodes CASGFSGYAGNTIYF.

The chain combines TRBV5-4 with TRBJ2-7; D call uncertain. V was trimmed by 3 bases and J by 6 bases, leaving 10 bases between them. The CDR3 has 12 residues. Germline V lookup: CDR1 SGHNT, CDR2 YYREEE (reference sequence). The CDR3 sequence is CASSSVAAEQYF. CDR3 in DNA: TGTGCCAGCAGCTCCGTTGCCGCCGAGCAGTACTTC.

The rearrangement joins TRBV13 to TRBJ2-2; the D is unclear. The CDR3 runs 13 residues. Trimming removed 0 bases from V and 5 bases from J, with 4 bases in between. CDR1 is PRHDT, CDR2 FYEKMQ, per germline (reference sequence). DNA for the CDR3: TGTGCCAGCAGCTTAGGCCTAACCGGGGAGCTGTTTTTT. This sequence encodes CASSLGLTGELFF.

V and J are TRBV7-6 and TRBJ2-1, with TRBD2 matching over 7 bases. The V segment lost 1 base and the J segment 7 bases; nucleotides outside the gene matches: 7. Germline values: CDR1 SGHVS, CDR2 FNYEAQ. This CDR3 is built from 15 residues. CDR3 in amino acids: CASSLGVGRGNEQFF. In DNA, the CDR3 is TGTGCCAGCAGCTTAGGGGTAGGGCGGGGGAATGAGCAGTTCTTC.

V is TRBV2 and J is TRBJ1-5, with D tentatively TRBD1 (6 bases). The CDR3 is made up of 17 amino acids. CDR1 is SNHLY, CDR2 FYNNEI, per germline. Trimming took 0 bases from V and 7 from J, leaving 19 bases between them. CDR3 loop: CASSEARGGRGRQPQHF. The CDR3 DNA reads as TGTGCCAGCAGTGAAGCACGGGGCGGGCGGGGGCGCCAGCCCCAGCATTTT.

V gene TRBV5-1 combines with J gene TRBJ2-1; 12 nucleotides agree with TRBD2. Germline assignment: CDR1 SGHRS and CDR2 YFSETQ. Trimming at V came to 3 bases and at J to 4 bases, leaving 2 bases not matched to a gene. The CDR3 is 15 amino acids. DNA for the CDR3: TGCGCCAGCAGCTGGACTAGCGGGGAATACAATGAGCAGTTCTTC. This codes for CASSWTSGEYNEQFF.

The gene calls are TRBV7-9 and TRBJ2-1; the D gene is possibly TRBD1 (6 bases). Germline CDR1 is SEHNR and CDR2 is FQNEAQ (reference sequence). The germline V and J ends were trimmed by 2 bases and 2 bases, with 13 bases remaining between them. CDR3 length equals 16 residues. The CDR3 DNA reads as TGTGCCAGCAGCTTACGGCTGGGGGCGACCTACAATGAGCAGTTCTTC. Its protein is CASSLRLGATYNEQFF.

This chain uses TRBV19 with TRBJ1-1, with D possibly being TRBD1 (6 bases). The V gene's germline CDR1 is LNHDA and CDR2 SQIVND (reference sequence). The length of the CDR3 is 13 residues. V was clipped by 7 bases and J by 1 base, with 10 bases between them. This chain's CDR3 is CASILQGNTEAFF. For the CDR3, the DNA is TGTGCCAGTATTCTACAGGGGAACACTGAAGCTTTCTTT.